Shown below are 16 T cell receptor beta chains from a single sample sequenced in a study of CD8 T cells in Susac syndrome. After extraction with the RNeasy kit, about 0.45 to 1 ug of the RNA was reverse transcribed using random hexamers. Each CDR3 protein gets one entry after TCRdb re-called the immunoSEQ multiplex PCR reads with MiXCR. The data show 230,000 or so distinct CDR3 sequences, about 95% seen once. The material sequenced was CD4+ T cells from PBMCs. Receptor source: a human donor with multiple sclerosis.

The rearrangement joins TRBV20-1 to TRBJ1-5; D gene uncertain. The germline gives CDR1 DFQATT, CDR2 SNEGSKA (reference sequence). The CDR3 length is 14 residues. V was clipped by 3 bases and J by 3 bases, with 12 bases between them. This CDR3 is CSASVADTNQPQHF. CDR3 in DNA: TGCAGTGCTAGTGTGGCAGATACCAATCAGCCCCAGCATTTT.

V is TRBV2 and J is TRBJ2-7, with D uncertain. The V gene lost 8 bases and the J gene lost 3 bases, with 14 bases spanning the gap. The CDR3 covers 13 residues. Germline V CDR1 and CDR2: SNHLY, FYNNEI. The CDR3 nucleotides are TGTGCCAGCCTTCTTCGCAGGAACTACGAGCAGTACTTC. Translated: CASLLRRNYEQYF.

The rearrangement uses TRBV29-1 and TRBJ1-2, with a weak D call TRBD1 (5 bases). The CDR3 loop spans 13 amino acids. Germline V gene data show CDR1 as SQVTM and CDR2 as ANQGSEA. V was trimmed by 3 bases and J by 1 base, leaving 9 bases between them. The CDR3 reads CSVERGSNYGYTF. CDR3 DNA: TGCAGCGTTGAGAGGGGAAGTAACTATGGCTACACCTTC.

The chain joins TRBV2 to TRBJ2-1; a weak D match, TRBD1 (6 bases). From germline, CDR1 is SNHLY and CDR2 FYNNEI. The germline V and J ends were trimmed by 8 bases and 3 bases, with 14 bases remaining between them. This CDR3 region has 14 residues. The CDR3 loop is CASRDRTDYNEQFF. The DNA of the CDR3 is TGTGCCAGCCGCGACAGGACAGACTACAATGAGCAGTTCTTC.

V and J are TRBV24-1 and TRBJ2-3; the D gene is possibly TRBD2 (6 bases). CDR3 size: 16 residues. V was pared by 3 bases and J by 2 bases, with 14 bases between. Germline CDR1 KGHDR, CDR2 SFDVKD. The CDR3 DNA reads TGTGCCACCAGTGATCCGTCGGGAGCGACCACAGATACGCAGTATTTT. Its protein product is CATSDPSGATTDTQYF.

The chain is built from TRBV4-1 and TRBJ2-1; 9 positions agree with TRBD1. CDR3 length equals 16 residues. V shed 4 bases and J 8 bases; nucleotides not matched to a gene: 12. The germline V gene has CDR1 MGHRA and CDR2 YSYEKL. CDR3 protein: CASSPGPGQGGHEQFF. CDR3 coding DNA: TGCGCCAGCAGCCCGGGGCCGGGACAGGGAGGTCATGAGCAGTTCTTC.

About this clonotype itself: A junction boundary mismatches the germline segment, possibly from a read error. The J gene is TRBJ2-1, the V gene TRBV20-1, with 8 bases matching TRBD2. The germline V gene encodes CDR1 DFQATT and CDR2 SNEGSKA (reference sequence). The CDR3 runs to 15 residues. Here the CDR3 DNA reads TGCAATGCTAGAGATCTACGGGGGGGGTACAATGAGCAGTTCTTC. Protein: CNARDLRGGYNEQFF.

This clonotype was detected only once. The CDR3 protein is CASSSVELAKNIQYF. The CDR3 region has the DNA TGTGCCAGCAGCTCTGTCGAACTAGCCAAAAACATTCAGTACTTC. The rearrangement uses TRBV6-1 and TRBJ2-4; D is uncertain. This CDR3 has 15 residues. The V and J ends lost 6 bases and 0 bases respectively, with 12 bases between them. Germline assignment: CDR1 MNHNS and CDR2 SASEGT.

The CDR3 DNA reads TGTGCCAGCAGTACTACAACCGGTTGGGAGGCTTTCTTT. It is translated as CASSTTTGWEAFF. The rearrangement links TRBV27 to TRBJ1-1; D is uncertain. From germline, CDR1 is MNHEY and CDR2 SMNVEV (reference sequence). CDR3 length: 13 residues. Trimming took 5 bases from V and 11 from J, leaving 18 bases between them.

This clonotype was counted once. The rearrangement uses TRBV20-1 and TRBJ1-5; possible D gene TRBD1, 5 bases. The CDR3 is made up of 15 amino acids. V was cut by 0 bases and J by 4 bases, with 13 bases left in between. Germline values: CDR1 DFQATT, CDR2 SNEGSKA (reference sequence). CDR3 DNA: TGCAGTGCTAGAGATCTGGGGCAGCCTAATCAGCCCCAGCATTTT. Translated, it gives CSARDLGQPNQPQHF.

The chain carries TRBV29-1 and TRBJ1-2, with D unresolved. With 4 bases removed from V and 0 bases from J, the gap between germline ends came to 6 bases. The CDR3 spans 12 residues. The V gene's germline CDR1 is SQVTM and CDR2 ANQGSEA. CDR3 residues: CSVGRPNYGYTF. CDR3 bases: TGCAGCGTTGGTCGGCCTAACTATGGCTACACCTTC.

The chain carries TRBV3-1 and TRBJ2-1, with 8 positions matching TRBD1. This CDR3 region has 12 residues. Germline CDR1 LGHDT, CDR2 YNNKEL (reference sequence). Trimming removed 7 bases from V and 10 bases from J; junction bases left unmatched: 6. The CDR3 is CASTGTGREQFF. CDR3 DNA sequence: TGTGCCAGCACAGGGACAGGAAGAGAGCAGTTCTTC.

The chain's CDR3 is CASSVAGTLPNTEAFF. The DNA of the CDR3 is TGTGCCAGCAGCGTAGCTGGAACACTACCGAACACTGAAGCTTTCTTT. The genes are TRBV9 and TRBJ1-1; D remains ambiguous. The germline V gene encodes CDR1 SGDLS and CDR2 YYNGEE. The CDR3 totals 16 residues. Trimming removed 0 bases from V and 1 base from J, with 13 bases in between.

V gene TRBV3-1 combines with J gene TRBJ2-5, with 13 positions matching TRBD2. This CDR3 is built from 15 residues. Germline lookup yields CDR1 LGHDT and CDR2 YNNKEL (reference sequence). The trim removed 4 bases at V and 2 bases at J, leaving 1 base unmatched. The CDR3, as DNA: TGTGCCAGCAGCCCGGGACTAGCGGGACAAGAGACCCAGTACTTC. It specifies CASSPGLAGQETQYF.

Worth noting for this clonotype: A read error may produce the germline difference seen at one junction end. The rearrangement uses TRBV20-1 and TRBJ1-6; 9 bases line up with TRBD1. Germline V gene sequence: CDR1 DFQATT, CDR2 SNEGSKA (reference sequence). The length of the CDR3 is 15 residues. The CDR3: CSAIWGQGYNSPLHF. The CDR3 DNA reads as TGCAGTGCTATCTGGGGACAGGGATATAATTCACCCCTCCATTTT.

The chain carries TRBV30 and TRBJ1-1; TRBD1 matches 8 bases. With 5 bases clipped from V and 5 bases from J, the junction kept 7 bases outside the gene matches. The germline V gene has CDR1 GTSNPN and CDR2 SVGIG (reference sequence). The CDR3 length is 13 residues. This CDR3 reads CAWADRGGTEAFF. In DNA, the CDR3 is TGTGCCTGGGCCGACAGGGGAGGTACTGAAGCTTTCTTT.